This record looks at one T cell receptor beta chain sequence and its context. A clone one base away is much larger, so this may be a read error. The sample belongs to a study of molecular identifiers for immune sequencing clone quantification. TCRdb passed the PCR reads through MiXCR, listing each CDR3 protein once. The sample consists of about 300,000 distinct CDR3 sequences, roughly 23% of them appearing once. V was pared by 11 bases and J by 3 bases, with 15 bases between. The CDR3 is 13 residues long. The V gene is TRBV12-3 or TRBV12-4, the J gene TRBJ2-3; TRBD1 is a possible D gene (5 bases). Material: naive CD8+ T cells from blood, with Jurkat cell RNA spiked in. Subset specified: FACS-sorted CD8+CD4-CCR7+CD45RA+ naive T cells. The TCR was taken from a human donor in good health. Some libraries in this study had Jurkat cell RNA spiked in. The CDR3 spells CAGNWGKTDTQYF. In DNA, the CDR3 is TGTGCCGGCAATTGGGGCAAGACAGATACGCAGTATTTT.